This T cell receptor (beta chain) was found in a study of spatial heterogeneity in lung cancer. Points from the study as a whole: Tracking of tumor mutation counts was seen in expanded intratumoral alpha and beta TCR counts.

Every TCR cDNA molecule bore its own unique molecular identifier. MiXCR was run by TCRdb on the 5' RACE reads, yielding one entry per CDR3 protein. This table holds about 1,700 distinct CDR3 sequences, approximately 4.2% found once. The time point here: sample taken at primary tumor resection. There were 72 donors, all of them untreated patients with early-stage non-small cell lung cancer. In this sample, this clonotype turned up many times. The antigen is undetermined. The CDR3 contains 16 residues. Germline CDR1 and CDR2: SGHAT and FQDESV (reference sequence). V was pared by 7 bases and J by 3 bases, with 19 bases between.

The source material was lung tumor tissue, sampled at surgery. This TCR came from a male donor with early-stage non-small cell lung cancer. J is TRBJ2-1 and V is TRBV11-1; D perhaps matches TRBD2 (7 bases). Written as DNA, the CDR3 is TGTGCCAGCACCGCTAGGGGCGGGGGCTTCTACAATGAGCAGTTCTTC. Protein: CASTARGGGFYNEQFF.